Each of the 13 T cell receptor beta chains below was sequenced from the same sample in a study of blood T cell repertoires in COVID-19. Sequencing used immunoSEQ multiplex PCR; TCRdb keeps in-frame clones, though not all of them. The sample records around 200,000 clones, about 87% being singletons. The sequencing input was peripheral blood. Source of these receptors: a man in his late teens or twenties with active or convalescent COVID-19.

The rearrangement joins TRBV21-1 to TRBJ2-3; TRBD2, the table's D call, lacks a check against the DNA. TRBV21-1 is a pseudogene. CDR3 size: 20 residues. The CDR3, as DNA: TGTGCCAGCAGCAAAGATTCGGGACTAAAAGGAAGGCAGGGGTTGGATACGCAGTATTTT. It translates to CASSKDSGLKGRQGLDTQYF.

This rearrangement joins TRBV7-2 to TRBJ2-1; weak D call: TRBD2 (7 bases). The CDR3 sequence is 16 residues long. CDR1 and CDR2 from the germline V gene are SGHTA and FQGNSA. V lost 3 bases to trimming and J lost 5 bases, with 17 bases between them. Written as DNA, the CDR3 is TGTGCCAGCAGCTTCTCTTGGAGGGGGGGAAACAATGAGCAGTTCTTC. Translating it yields CASSFSWRGGNNEQFF.

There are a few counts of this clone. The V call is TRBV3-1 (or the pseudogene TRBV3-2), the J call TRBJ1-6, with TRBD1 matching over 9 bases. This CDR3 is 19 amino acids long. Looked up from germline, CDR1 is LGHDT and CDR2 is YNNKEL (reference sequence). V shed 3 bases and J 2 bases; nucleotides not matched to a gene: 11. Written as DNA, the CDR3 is TGTGCCAGCAGCCAGACTAAGAGGGACAGGGTAGCCTATAATTCACCCCTCCACTTT. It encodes CASSQTKRDRVAYNSPLHF.

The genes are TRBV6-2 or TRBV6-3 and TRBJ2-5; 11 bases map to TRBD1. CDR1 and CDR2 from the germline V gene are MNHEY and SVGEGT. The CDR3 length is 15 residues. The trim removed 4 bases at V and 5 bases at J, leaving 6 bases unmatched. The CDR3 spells CASSFGQGAVETQYF. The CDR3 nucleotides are TGTGCCAGCAGTTTTGGACAGGGGGCGGTGGAGACCCAGTACTTC.

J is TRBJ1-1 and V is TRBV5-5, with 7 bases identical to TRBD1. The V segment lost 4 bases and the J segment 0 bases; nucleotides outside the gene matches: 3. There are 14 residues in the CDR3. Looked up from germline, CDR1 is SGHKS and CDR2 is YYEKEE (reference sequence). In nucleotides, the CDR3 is TGTGCCAGCAGCCAGGGACAGATGAACACTGAAGCTTTCTTT. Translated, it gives CASSQGQMNTEAFF. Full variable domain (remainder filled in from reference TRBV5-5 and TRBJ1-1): DAGVTQSPTHLIKTRGQQVTLRCSPISGHKSVSWYQQVLGQGPQFIFQYYEKEERGRGNFPDRFSARQFPNYSSELNVNALLLGDSALYLCASSQGQMNTEAFFGQGTRLTVV.

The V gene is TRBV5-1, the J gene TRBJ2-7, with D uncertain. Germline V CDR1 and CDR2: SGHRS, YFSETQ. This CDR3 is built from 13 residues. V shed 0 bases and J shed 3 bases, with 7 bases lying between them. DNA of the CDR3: TGCGCCAGCAGCTTGGATCTTGTCTACGAGCAGTACTTC. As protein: CASSLDLVYEQYF.

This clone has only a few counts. CDR3 nucleotides: TGTGCCAGTAGTACCATTACGGCGCAGTATTTT. Translated: CASSTITAQYF. The genes are TRBV19 and TRBJ2-3; no firm D call. V lost 4 bases, J lost 10 bases, and 9 bases lay in between. Germline V gene sequence: CDR1 LNHDA, CDR2 SQIVND (reference sequence). The CDR3 contains 11 residues.

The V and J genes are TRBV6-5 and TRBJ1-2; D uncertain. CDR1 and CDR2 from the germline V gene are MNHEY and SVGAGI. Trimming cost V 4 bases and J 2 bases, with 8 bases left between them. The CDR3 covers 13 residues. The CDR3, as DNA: TGTGCCAGCAGTTTAAGCTCCAACTATGGCTACACCTTC. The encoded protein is CASSLSSNYGYTF.

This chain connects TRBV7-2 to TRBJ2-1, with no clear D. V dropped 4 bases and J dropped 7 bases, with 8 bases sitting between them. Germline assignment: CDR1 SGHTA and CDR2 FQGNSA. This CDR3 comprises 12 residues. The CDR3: CASSSQWNEQFF. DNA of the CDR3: TGTGCCAGCAGCTCACAGTGGAATGAGCAGTTCTTC.

The CDR3 region is CASSHDTSPLVSPLHF. In DNA, the CDR3 is TGTGCCAGCAGCCACGACACTTCTCCCCTCGTGTCACCCCTCCACTTT. The V gene is TRBV7-9, the J gene TRBJ1-6; D not certain. This CDR3 comprises 16 residues. Trimming removed 5 bases at V and 10 bases at J, with 21 bases between. The germline CDR1 and CDR2 sequences are SEHNR and FQNEAQ (reference sequence).

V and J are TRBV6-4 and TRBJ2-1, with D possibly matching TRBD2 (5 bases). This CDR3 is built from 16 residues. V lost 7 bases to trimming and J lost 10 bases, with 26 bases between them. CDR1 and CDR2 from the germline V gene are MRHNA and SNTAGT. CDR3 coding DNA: TGTGCCAGCAACCCCCAACAAGCGGTTCTACAATTCGAGCAGTTCTTC. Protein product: CASNPQQAVLQFEQFF.

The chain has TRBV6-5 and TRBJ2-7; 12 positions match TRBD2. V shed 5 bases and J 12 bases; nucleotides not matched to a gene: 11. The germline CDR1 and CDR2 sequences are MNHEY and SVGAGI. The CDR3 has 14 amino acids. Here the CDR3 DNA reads TGTGCCAGCAGTCTGACTAGCGGGAGATTCCCCATGTACTTC. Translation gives CASSLTSGRFPMYF.

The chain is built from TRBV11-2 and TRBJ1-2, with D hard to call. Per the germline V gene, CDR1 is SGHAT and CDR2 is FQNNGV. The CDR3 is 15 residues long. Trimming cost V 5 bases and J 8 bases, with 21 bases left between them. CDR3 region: CASSPRGSPAGGYTF. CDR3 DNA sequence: TGTGCCAGCAGCCCCCGTGGATCCCCCGCGGGGGGCTACACCTTC.